This T cell receptor beta chain was obtained from a study of shared clonotypes between healthy human individuals. With respect to this clone: Its antigen is currently unknown. At the DNA level, this CDR3 is encoded by other sequences in the same sample as well.

CDR3 size: 11 residues. The germline gives CDR1 DFQATT, CDR2 SNEGSKA (reference sequence). Trimming took 8 bases from V and 0 from J, leaving 5 bases between them. Study-level results: Naive CD4 clonotypes overlapped across a handful of donors at roughly 5.1%.

The table came from immunoSEQ multiplex PCR; TCRdb's copy has only in-frame clones and leaves some out. Of 740,000 or so clones listed, 60% to 75% are singletons. This sequence originates from a woman aged 25-40 years in good health. The specimen was memory CD4+ T cells sorted from blood. Subset denoted: CD45RA-negative fraction. The chain is built from TRBV20-1 and TRBJ2-1; D unclear. CDR3 coding DNA: TGCAGTCGGAGCTCCTACAATGAGCAGTTCTTC. Encoded protein: CSRSSYNEQFF.